These 23 T cell receptor beta chains were all obtained from the same sample, sequenced in a study of memory CD8 T cells in hepatitis C reinfection (dated by TCRdb to the late 2010s). The library was produced with the immunoSEQ multiplex PCR assay. TCRdb holds this immuneACCESS table with in-frame rearrangements only. Some clones are missing; in checked studies, unresolved V genes explain under half, and the rest has no known cause. The sample table shows about 50,000 clones, and nearly 90% are seen once. The ten largest account for approximately 1% of the sample. This specimen's time point label, per the study, means: pre-reinfection, 55 to 20 weeks before reinfection detection. Sorted cells were sequenced directly ex vivo, without in vitro expansion prior to TCR sequencing. The sequencing sample was made of naive CD8+ T cells sorted from blood. In the paper's terms, the cell subset or site label means: total naive CD8+CD45RO- T cells. The receptors shown here come from a young man with hepatitis C virus infection.

V is TRBV4-1 and J is TRBJ2-5, with D possibly matching TRBD1 (5 bases). Trimming left V 2 bases short and J 4 bases short, with 8 bases between. Germline lookup yields CDR1 MGHRA and CDR2 YSYEKL. The CDR3 is made up of 13 amino acids. In nucleotides, the CDR3 is TGCGCCAGCAGCCAACGACAGTCAGAGACCCAGTACTTC. Translating it yields CASSQRQSETQYF.

V is TRBV27 and J is TRBJ2-7, with 7 nucleotides matching TRBD1. V lost 0 bases, J lost 2 bases, and 7 bases stayed unmatched. Germline CDR1 reads MNHEY; CDR2 reads SMNVEV (reference sequence). The CDR3 consists of 16 residues. This chain's CDR3 is CASSLSFGDSTYEQYF. The CDR3 DNA follows: TGTGCCAGCAGTTTATCCTTCGGGGACAGCACCTACGAGCAGTACTTC.

The rearrangement uses TRBV5-1 and TRBJ2-7, with D perhaps TRBD2 (7 bases). The CDR3 is 14 residues long. Germline-derived CDR1 and CDR2 are SGHRS and YFSETQ. Trimming left V 4 bases short and J 3 bases short, with 14 bases between. CDR3 sequence reads: CASSSGGAVYEQYF. The CDR3 DNA follows: TGCGCCAGCAGCAGTGGGGGGGCGGTCTACGAGCAGTACTTC.

This clone has a single count. The rearrangement uses TRBV30 and TRBJ2-5; no firm D call. The CDR3 sequence is 14 residues long. Trimming left V 3 bases short and J 2 bases short, with 13 bases between. The germline gives CDR1 GTSNPN, CDR2 SVGIG (reference sequence). For the CDR3, the DNA is TGTGCCTGGAGCCCGAGGCCGGCACAAGAGACCCAGTACTTC. Translation gives CAWSPRPAQETQYF.

In the case of this clone: This sample also contains other DNA sequences that code for the same CDR3. The gene calls are TRBV5-1 and TRBJ2-7, with unresolved D. The CDR3 totals 13 residues. Trimming shortened V by 1 base and J by 2 bases, and 7 bases separated the two germline ends. Germline V gives CDR1 SGHRS, CDR2 YFSETQ. CDR3 nucleotides: TGCGCCAGCAGCTTGACCGGTGCCTACGAGCAGTACTTC. Translation: CASSLTGAYEQYF.

This clone came up a few times. This chain uses TRBV4-1 with TRBJ1-1; a possible D gene is TRBD1 (6 bases). This CDR3 is built from 15 residues. Germline-derived CDR1 and CDR2 are MGHRA and YSYEKL. The V and J ends lost 2 bases and 4 bases respectively, with 14 bases between them. For the CDR3, the DNA is TGCGCCAGCAGCCAACAATGGCAGGGGAGCACTGAAGCTTTCTTT. It is translated as CASSQQWQGSTEAFF.

This sequence joins TRBV5-4 and TRBJ2-2; D may be TRBD1 (6 bases). The V end lost 4 bases, the J end lost 7 bases, and 20 bases lay between the germline ends. The CDR3 has 16 amino acids. The germline CDR1 and CDR2 sequences are SGHNT and YYREEE (reference sequence). CDR3 in amino acids: CASSRTGSGSGGELFF. The CDR3 bases are TGTGCCAGCAGCCGCACAGGGTCGGGATCCGGCGGGGAGCTGTTTTTT.

This clone was recorded once. The chain recombines TRBV5-1 with TRBJ2-1; 11 bases are a match to TRBD2. The CDR3 length is 15 residues. Per germline, CDR1 SGHRS and CDR2 YFSETQ. The J segment lost 8 bases and the V segment lost 8 bases, leaving 12 bases of the junction unmatched. CDR3 DNA sequence: TGCGCCAGTTCTCCCACTAGCGGGAGAACGTATGAGCAGTTCTTC. This sequence encodes CASSPTSGRTYEQFF.

V is TRBV23-1 and J is TRBJ2-1; 8 nucleotides align to TRBD1. TRBV23-1 is filed as an ORF, its function uncertain. J was trimmed by 5 bases and V by 0 bases; bases with no gene match: 6. The CDR3 covers 16 residues. The CDR3 coding sequence is TGCGCCAGCAGTCAATCTTTGGGACAGGAAGACAATGAGCAGTTCTTC. Translated: CASSQSLGQEDNEQFF.

The chain links TRBV29-1 to TRBJ2-5, with D unclear. Germline V gives CDR1 SQVTM, CDR2 ANQGSEA. V was clipped by 6 bases and J by 5 bases, with 16 bases between them. This CDR3 contains 13 residues. DNA of the CDR3: TGCAGCGTCGGCCCAGGTGATGGGGAGACCCAGTACTTC. It encodes CSVGPGDGETQYF.

CDR3 sequence: CASSPGTGGYEQYF. In nucleotides, the CDR3 is TGTGCCAGCAGCCCCGGGACAGGGGGCTACGAGCAGTACTTC. The chain carries TRBV5-6 and TRBJ2-7; 11 nucleotides line up with TRBD1. Germline CDR1 SGHDT, CDR2 YYEEEE. Trimming at V came to 4 bases and at J to 3 bases, leaving 3 bases not matched to a gene. The CDR3 sequence is 14 residues long.

The CDR3 reads CASSLGQGVYYNEQFF. In nucleotides, the CDR3 is TGCGCCAGCAGCTTGGGACAGGGGGTGTACTACAATGAGCAGTTCTTC. V is TRBV5-1 and J is TRBJ2-1, with TRBD1 matching 9 bases. The V segment lost 0 bases and the J segment 3 bases; nucleotides outside the gene matches: 4. The CDR3 is 16 residues long. Germline CDR1 is SGHRS and CDR2 is YFSETQ.

This rearrangement joins TRBV14 to TRBJ2-5; the D is unclear. The DNA matches TRBJ2-7 better at its end, which makes the J call doubtful. The length of the CDR3 is 13 residues. The germline V gene has CDR1 SGHDN and CDR2 FVKESK. The CDR3 spells CASSQASAYEQYF. The CDR3 DNA reads TGTGCCAGCAGCCAAGCGAGCGCCTACGAGCAGTACTTC.

The chain uses TRBV19 and TRBJ1-2; the D is unclear. CDR1 and CDR2 from the germline V gene are LNHDA and SQIVND (reference sequence). The CDR3 runs to 11 residues. V lost 3 bases and J lost 6, with 5 bases in between. The DNA of the CDR3 is TGTGCCAGTAGTATCGGTCATGGCTACACCTTC. Translating it yields CASSIGHGYTF.

This clone turned up a few times. This sequence joins TRBV27 and TRBJ2-3; no definite D call. The germline V and J ends were trimmed by 2 bases and 6 bases, with 9 bases remaining between them. CDR3 length: 13 amino acids. Germline values: CDR1 MNHEY, CDR2 SMNVEV (reference sequence). As DNA, the CDR3 is TGTGCCAGCAGTTTAAACCCTATGGATACGCAGTATTTT. Translating gives CASSLNPMDTQYF.

V gene TRBV7-8 combines with J gene TRBJ2-1; D perhaps matches TRBD1 (7 bases). Trimming pared 6 bases from V and 0 bases from J, leaving 12 bases between. This CDR3 comprises 15 residues. Germline CDR1 is SGHVS and CDR2 is FQNEAQ. CDR3 sequence: CASRPGDSSYNEQFF. Here the CDR3 DNA reads TGTGCCAGCAGACCGGGGGACAGCTCCTACAATGAGCAGTTCTTC.

This chain joins TRBV19 and TRBJ1-1; 7 bases align to TRBD1. In germline, CDR1 is LNHDA, CDR2 SQIVND (reference sequence). The CDR3 spans 13 residues. V was clipped by 5 bases and J by 7 bases; unmatched bases: 7. The CDR3 bases are TGTGCCAGTAGTGCGGGACAGCTAGTTGAAGCTTTCTTT. Its translation: CASSAGQLVEAFF.

This rearrangement joins TRBV5-6 to TRBJ2-7; the match to TRBD1 covers 9 bases. CDR3 length equals 15 residues. Trimming removed 0 bases from V and 5 bases from J; junction bases left unmatched: 6. CDR1 and CDR2 from the germline V gene are SGHDT and YYEEEE. CDR3: CASSLVGQGPHEQYF. The CDR3 DNA reads TGTGCCAGCAGCTTGGTAGGACAGGGGCCCCACGAGCAGTACTTC.

This clone was found a few times. The rearrangement joins TRBV6-5 to TRBJ1-1; perhaps TRBD1 as D (5 bases). This CDR3 spans 14 amino acids. CDR1 MNHEY and CDR2 SVGAGI come from the germline V gene. Deletions cut 4 bases from V and 0 bases from J, with 9 bases between. This chain's CDR3 is CASSFQGMNTEAFF. The CDR3 nucleotides are TGTGCCAGCAGTTTCCAGGGCATGAACACTGAAGCTTTCTTT.

The chain couples TRBV7-6 to TRBJ1-2; possibly TRBD1 for D (5 bases). The V end lost 5 bases, the J end lost 7 bases, and 23 bases lay between the germline ends. CDR3 length equals 16 residues. Germline V gene data show CDR1 as SGHVS and CDR2 as FNYEAQ. CDR3 sequence reads: CASSPTGVSPKVGYTF. The CDR3 DNA reads as TGTGCCAGCAGCCCAACGGGGGTATCACCTAAGGTTGGCTACACCTTC.

The chain employs TRBV27 and TRBJ2-7; 9 bases line up with TRBD1. There are 15 residues in the CDR3. V shed 6 bases, J shed 2 bases, and the junction held 8 bases outside the gene matches. Germline loops: CDR1 MNHEY, CDR2 SMNVEV (reference sequence). The CDR3 loop is CASSLSTGGTYEQYF. The CDR3 region has the DNA TGTGCCAGCAGCCTATCGACAGGGGGAACCTACGAGCAGTACTTC.

The genes are TRBV7-9 and TRBJ2-1; TRBD2 aligns across 13 bases. The CDR3 sequence is 16 residues long. Germline assignment: CDR1 SEHNR and CDR2 FQNEAQ (reference sequence). V gave up 5 bases and J gave up 6 bases; unmatched junction bases: 7. DNA of the CDR3: TGTGCCAGCAGCGATAGACTAGCGGGAGGATCCAATGAGCAGTTCTTC. Residues: CASSDRLAGGSNEQFF.

The V call is TRBV7-3, the J call TRBJ2-3; TRBD2 matches at 8 bases. V lost 5 bases and J lost 6; bases outside the gene matches: 13. The CDR3 is 16 amino acids. CDR1 and CDR2 from the germline V gene are SGHTA and FQGTGA. The CDR3 is CASSPSGGLASDTQYF. The DNA for the CDR3 is TGTGCCAGCAGCCCCTCGGGAGGACTAGCATCTGATACGCAGTATTTT. The whole variable domain, filled in from reference TRBV7-3 and TRBJ2-3, reads GAGVSQTPSNKVTEKGKYVELRCDPISGHTALYWYRQSLGQGPEFLIYFQGTGAADDSGLPNDRFFAVRPEGSVSTLKIQRTERGDSAVYLCASSPSGGLASDTQYFGPGTRLTVL.